The clone carrying this T cell receptor beta chain was seen once. The sample is drawn from a study of blood T cell repertoires in COVID-19. There are 14 residues in the CDR3. Germline V gene lookup returns CDR1 MNHEY and CDR2 SMNVEV (reference sequence). J gave up 4 bases and V 5 bases, and 7 bases lay outside the gene matches. The repertoire was sequenced with immunoSEQ multiplex PCR; TCRdb's copy has only in-frame clones and lacks some. The table records 200,000 or so clones, over 80% of them present only once. The receptor's source is a human donor in a cohort sampled during active COVID-19. The chain employs TRBV27 and TRBJ2-5; 7 bases map to TRBD2. The sample consisted of peripheral blood. DNA for the CDR3: TGTGCCAGCAGTGAGCGGGACGTGAGAGAGACCCAGTACTTC. It codes for CASSERDVRETQYF.